The rows below give T cell receptor beta chains drawn from one sample of a study of cytomegalovirus exposure and HLA in healthy donors. Sequencing used immunoSEQ multiplex PCR; TCRdb keeps in-frame clones, though not all of them. The data hold more than 80,000 clones, with about 60% observed a single time. Sequencing was done on a sample of PBMCs. These receptors came from a woman between 35 and 50 years old in good health and CMV-seropositive. The CDR3 runs from the conserved cysteine through the conserved F or W. D genes are given only for firm matches. Expanded clones get a size class; other rows say once, few or many, or leave the size out.

j_call,clone_size,d_call,v_call,cdr3_nt,cdr3_aa
TRBJ1-1,.,.,TRBV7-9,TGTGCCAGCAGCCCTCAGGGGTCGTACACTGAAGCTTTCTTT,CASSPQGSYTEAFF
TRBJ2-2,once,.,TRBV27,TGTGCCAGCAGTTTCCGGGAAACAGGGTTGGGCGGGGAGCTGTTTTTT,CASSFRETGLGGELFF
TRBJ1-5,few,.,TRBV6-1,TGTGCCAGCAGTGACCCCGGCAGGGTTCAGCCCCAGCATTTT,CASSDPGRVQPQHF
TRBJ2-1,.,TRBD2,TRBV2,TGTGCCAGCAGTCGGACTAGCGGGAGGATCACCTACAATGAGCAGTTCTTC,CASSRTSGRITYNEQFF
TRBJ1-2,.,TRBD1,TRBV6-5,TGTGCCAGCAGTCCGGACAGGGGTAACTATGGCTACACCTTC,CASSPDRGNYGYTF
TRBJ1-1,few,.,TRBV7-2,TGTGCCAGCAGGGGGGGGACTGTGGCCACTGAAGCTTTCTTT,CASRGGTVATEAFF
TRBJ2-7,.,TRBD1,TRBV5-6,TGTGCCAGCAGCGGGGGGGACAGGGAGATATACGAGCAGTACTTC,CASSGGDREIYEQYF
TRBJ2-7,.,TRBD2,TRBV18,TGTGCCAGCTCACCAAGCGGGAGGGAATACGAGCAGTACTTC,CASSPSGREYEQYF
TRBJ2-7,.,TRBD2,TRBV6-6,TGTGCCAGCAGTTTGGGACTAGCGGGCGGCTACGAGCAGTACTTC,CASSLGLAGGYEQYF
TRBJ1-4,few,.,TRBV18,TGTGCCAGCTCACCACAGGATCGGGCTAATGAAAAACTGTTTTTT,CASSPQDRANEKLFF
TRBJ1-1,.,.,TRBV4-3,TGCGCCAGCAGCCAAGAAGGGGTATACACTGAAGCTTTCTTT,CASSQEGVYTEAFF
TRBJ2-2,once,TRBD2,TRBV5-6,TGTGCCAGCAGCCTAGCGGGAGGGCCACACGGGGAGCTGTTTTTT,CASSLAGGPHGELFF
TRBJ2-5,.,.,TRBV9,TGTGCCAGCAGCGTCGATGTCGGGGGACAAGAGACCCAGTACTTC,CASSVDVGGQETQYF
TRBJ1-5,.,.,TRBV27,TGTGCCAGCAGTTTACTGGGGGGTTATAGCAATCAGCCCCAGCATTTT,CASSLLGGYSNQPQHF
TRBJ2-1,.,TRBD2,TRBV9,TGTGCCAGCAGCGTAGCTCCGGGACTAGCGGGAGGCGAGCAGTTCTTC,CASSVAPGLAGGEQFF
TRBJ2-5,.,TRBD2,TRBV4-1,TGCGCCAGCAGCCCAGCGGGAGTTGATCAAGAGACCCAGTACTTC,CASSPAGVDQETQYF
TRBJ2-7,.,TRBD1,TRBV19,TGTGCCAGTAGGTCGACAGGGGGCGACTACGAGCAGTACTTC,CASRSTGGDYEQYF
TRBJ2-4,.,.,TRBV19,TGTGCCAGTAGTCGGGGTTTAGCCAAAAACATTCAGTACTTC,CASSRGLAKNIQYF
TRBJ1-3,.,.,TRBV7-9,TGTGCCAGCAGCCCGCTGGAGTCTGGAAACACCATATATTTT,CASSPLESGNTIYF
TRBJ2-6,.,TRBD2,TRBV29-1,TGCAGCGTTCGGGGGGCTGGGGCCAACGTCCTGACTTTC,CSVRGAGANVLTF
TRBJ2-7,.,TRBD1,TRBV5-1,TGCGCCAGCAGCCGCGGGACAGGGGTTTCCTACGAGCAGTACTTC,CASSRGTGVSYEQYF
TRBJ2-2,.,TRBD2,TRBV5-6,TGTGCCAGCAGCTTTCTAGCGGGAGGGAACACCGGGGAGCTGTTTTTT,CASSFLAGGNTGELFF
TRBJ2-1,.,TRBD2,TRBV10-3,TGTGCCATCAGTGACTTAGCGGGCAACGCCTACAATGAGCAGTTCTTC,CAISDLAGNAYNEQFF
TRBJ1-5,.,.,TRBV7-8,TGTGCCAGCAGCTTAGGCCCAGGGGTTGGGGATCAGCCCCAGCATTTT,CASSLGPGVGDQPQHF
TRBJ2-1,.,TRBD2,TRBV19,TGTGCCAGTAGTTCGCTACTAGCGGGACCTTCGTATGAGCAGTTCTTC,CASSSLLAGPSYEQFF
TRBJ1-1,.,.,TRBV7-9,TGTGCCAGCAGCCCGGTGATTGACGATAGGCCCGGGAGAGCTTTCTTT,CASSPVIDDRPGRAFF
TRBJ2-7,.,TRBD1,TRBV27,TGTGCCAGCAGTTCCGTGACAGGGTTCCACGAGCAGTACTTC,CASSSVTGFHEQYF
TRBJ2-3,.,TRBD1,TRBV30,TGTGCCTGGAGTGTACGGGGACAGAACACAGATACGCAGTATTTT,CAWSVRGQNTDTQYF
TRBJ2-5,.,TRBD2,TRBV6-5,TGTGCCAGCAGTTACGACGGGAGGGAGACCCAGTACTTC,CASSYDGRETQYF
TRBJ2-3,.,.,TRBV7-2,TGTGCCAGCAGTCGCAGGGGAAATACGCAGTATTTT,CASSRRGNTQYF
TRBJ2-1,once,TRBD2,TRBV5-1,TGCGCCAGCAGCTTGGGAGCCGGCGGGAGGAACCTCAATGAGCAGTTCTTC,CASSLGAGGRNLNEQFF
TRBJ1-2,.,TRBD1,TRBV7-9,TGTGCCAGCAGCTCCCGGGACAGGGCAGGACTTAACTATGGCTACACCTTC,CASSSRDRAGLNYGYTF
TRBJ2-5,.,.,TRBV27,TGTGCCAGCAGTTTCCGACAACCCAGTCAAGAGACCCAGTACTTC,CASSFRQPSQETQYF
TRBJ2-3,few,TRBD2,TRBV2,TGTGCCAGCTCTAGCGGGAGCACAGATACGCAGTATTTT,CASSSGSTDTQYF
TRBJ2-1,.,TRBD2,TRBV10-3,TGTGCCACCCAGACTAGCGGGAGTTTGGTTGAGCAGTTCTTC,CATQTSGSLVEQFF
TRBJ1-2,once,.,TRBV6-5,TGTGCCAGCAGTTACTCCTCTGGGAGGAGCGGCTACACCTTC,CASSYSSGRSGYTF
TRBJ2-5,.,TRBD2,TRBV11-2,TGTGCCAGCAGCCGCCCCCGAGCGGGGCAAGAGACCCAGTACTTC,CASSRPRAGQETQYF
TRBJ1-4,.,.,TRBV5-1,TGCGCCAGCAGACCTTTCTCCGGGACTTCTGATGAAAAACTGTTTTTT,CASRPFSGTSDEKLFF
TRBJ1-2,.,.,TRBV10-3,TGTGCCATCAGTGAGCCGGTGGAGAACTATGACTACACCTTC,CAISEPVENYDYTF
TRBJ1-1,.,TRBD1,TRBV13,TGTGCCAGCAGCTCGGGGACAGAGAACATGAACACTGAAGCTTTCTTT,CASSSGTENMNTEAFF
TRBJ2-3,.,TRBD1,TRBV28,TGTGCCAGCAACAGTGCCGGGACAGACACAGATACGCAGTATTTT,CASNSAGTDTDTQYF
TRBJ1-1,.,.,TRBV28,TGTGCCAGCAGTTTAGTGGACAGAAGGAACACTGAAGCTTTCTTT,CASSLVDRRNTEAFF
TRBJ2-5,.,.,TRBV4-3,TGCGCCAGCAGCCAAGAATACGGCCCAGGAAAAGAGACCCAGTACTTC,CASSQEYGPGKETQYF
TRBJ1-5,.,TRBD1,TRBV19,TGTGCCAGTAGACACAGGGGTGATCAGCCCCAGCATTTT,CASRHRGDQPQHF
TRBJ1-3,few,.,TRBV2,TGTGCCAGCAGTGACGCGGGTTCCCTCACAAACACCATATATTTT,CASSDAGSLTNTIYF
TRBJ2-4,.,TRBD2,TRBV30,TGTGCCTGGAGTGTAGGCGGACTAGCGGGAACCAAAAACATTCAGTACTTC,CAWSVGGLAGTKNIQYF
TRBJ1-5,.,TRBD1,TRBV2,TGTGCCGTGACAGGGACAGGGGAACAGCCCCAGCATTTT,CAVTGTGEQPQHF
TRBJ2-7,.,TRBD1,TRBV30,TGTGCCTGGAGACCCCCCCGGGACAGAGCCTACGAGCAGTACTTC,CAWRPPRDRAYEQYF
TRBJ2-7,.,TRBD1,TRBV19,TGTGCCAGTAGTACAGACAGGGGGGACGAGCAGTACTTC,CASSTDRGDEQYF
TRBJ1-4,few,.,TRBV7-2,TGTGCCAGCAGCTCTCAGGGAGAAAAACTGTTTTTT,CASSSQGEKLFF